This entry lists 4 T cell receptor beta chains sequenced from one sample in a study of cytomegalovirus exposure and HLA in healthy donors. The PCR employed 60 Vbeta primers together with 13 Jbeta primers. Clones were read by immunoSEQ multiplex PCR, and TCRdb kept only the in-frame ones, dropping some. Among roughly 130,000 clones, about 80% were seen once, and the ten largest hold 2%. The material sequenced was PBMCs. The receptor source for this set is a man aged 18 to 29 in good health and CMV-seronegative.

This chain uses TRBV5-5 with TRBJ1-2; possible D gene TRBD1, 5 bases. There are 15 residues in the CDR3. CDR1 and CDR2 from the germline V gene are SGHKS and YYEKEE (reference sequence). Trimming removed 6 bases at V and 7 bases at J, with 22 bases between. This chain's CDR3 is CASTSFGGGFGGYTF. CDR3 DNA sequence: TGTGCCAGCACCTCCTTTGGCGGGGGTTTTGGTGGCTACACCTTC.

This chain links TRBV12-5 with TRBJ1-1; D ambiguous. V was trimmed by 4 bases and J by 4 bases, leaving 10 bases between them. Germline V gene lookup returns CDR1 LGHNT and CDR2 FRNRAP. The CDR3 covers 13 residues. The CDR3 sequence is CASGSGWSTEAFF. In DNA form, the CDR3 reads TGTGCTAGTGGTTCCGGGTGGAGCACTGAAGCTTTCTTT.

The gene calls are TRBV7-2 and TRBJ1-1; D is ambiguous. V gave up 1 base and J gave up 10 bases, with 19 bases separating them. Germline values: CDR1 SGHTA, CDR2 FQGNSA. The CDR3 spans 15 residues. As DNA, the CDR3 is TGTGCCAGCAGCTTAGGATCAGGCGTCCCCCAAAGAGCTTTCTTT. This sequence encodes CASSLGSGVPQRAFF.

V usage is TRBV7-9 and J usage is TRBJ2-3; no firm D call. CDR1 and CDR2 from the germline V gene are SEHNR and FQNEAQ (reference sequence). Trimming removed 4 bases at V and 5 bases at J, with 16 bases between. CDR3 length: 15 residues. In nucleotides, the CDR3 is TGTGCCAGCAGCTCCGTGGTTATCGGTAGAGATACGCAGTATTTT. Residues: CASSSVVIGRDTQYF. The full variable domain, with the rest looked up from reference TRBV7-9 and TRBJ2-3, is DTGVSQNPRHKITKRGQNVTFRCDPISEHNRLYWYRQTLGQGPEFLTYFQNEAQLEKSRLLSDRFSAERPKGSFSTLEIQRTEQGDSAMYLCASSSVVIGRDTQYFGPGTRLTVL.